The source of this T cell receptor beta chain is a study of cytomegalovirus exposure and HLA in healthy donors. V shed 2 bases and J 9 bases; nucleotides not matched to a gene: 9. Germline assignment: CDR1 LNHNV and CDR2 YYDKDF (reference sequence). This CDR3 comprises 16 residues. The study ran its PCR with 60 Vbeta and 13 Jbeta primers. The repertoire was sequenced with immunoSEQ multiplex PCR; TCRdb's copy has only in-frame clones and lacks some. The repertoire table contains 200,000 to 250,000 clones. Sequenced material: PBMCs. The sequence was obtained from a girl aged 2 to 10 in good health and CMV-seropositive. The chain has TRBV15 and TRBJ2-1; 11 bases match TRBD2. The CDR3 reads CATSRSGTSGFGEQFF. The CDR3 DNA follows: TGTGCCACCAGCAGATCCGGGACTAGCGGTTTTGGTGAGCAGTTCTTC. Variable domain in full (rest from reference TRBV15 and TRBJ2-1): DAMVIQNPRYQVTQFGKPVTLSCSQTLNHNVMYWYQQKSSQAPKLLFHYYDKDFNNEADTPDNFQSRRPNTSFCFLDIRSPGLGDTAMYLCATSRSGTSGFGEQFFGPGTRLTVL.